This TCR beta chain was retrieved from a study of T cells in women clearing cervical HPV infection. Study-wide results and caveats: Combining TCR richness with V gene abundances gave roughly 0.88 AUC.

Average input was approximately 1,200 ng genomic DNA for immunoSEQ TCR beta CDR3 amplification. TCRdb's copy holds only in-frame clones and misses some; the assay was immunoSEQ multiplex PCR. The sample includes tens of thousands of clones. The CDR3 has 13 amino acids. V gave up 4 bases and J gave up 2 bases; unmatched junction bases: 3. Germline lookup yields CDR1 SGHRS and CDR2 YFSETQ. About this clone: Its cognate antigen is unknown. Read sequence stops 3 residues before the CDR3 end, and the germline J gene provides the missing end.

The sample taken for sequencing was blood buffy coat. The V and J genes are TRBV5-1 and TRBJ2-7; 7 bases agree with TRBD2. The TCR originated in a woman aged 18 to 75 with a cervical HPV16 infection that either progressed to CIN3+ or cleared (not recorded which). Partial CDR3 DNA: TGCGCCAGCAGCAGCGGGGATACCTACGAG. Encoded protein: CASSSGDTYE. The whole CDR3 is CASSSGDTYEQYF.